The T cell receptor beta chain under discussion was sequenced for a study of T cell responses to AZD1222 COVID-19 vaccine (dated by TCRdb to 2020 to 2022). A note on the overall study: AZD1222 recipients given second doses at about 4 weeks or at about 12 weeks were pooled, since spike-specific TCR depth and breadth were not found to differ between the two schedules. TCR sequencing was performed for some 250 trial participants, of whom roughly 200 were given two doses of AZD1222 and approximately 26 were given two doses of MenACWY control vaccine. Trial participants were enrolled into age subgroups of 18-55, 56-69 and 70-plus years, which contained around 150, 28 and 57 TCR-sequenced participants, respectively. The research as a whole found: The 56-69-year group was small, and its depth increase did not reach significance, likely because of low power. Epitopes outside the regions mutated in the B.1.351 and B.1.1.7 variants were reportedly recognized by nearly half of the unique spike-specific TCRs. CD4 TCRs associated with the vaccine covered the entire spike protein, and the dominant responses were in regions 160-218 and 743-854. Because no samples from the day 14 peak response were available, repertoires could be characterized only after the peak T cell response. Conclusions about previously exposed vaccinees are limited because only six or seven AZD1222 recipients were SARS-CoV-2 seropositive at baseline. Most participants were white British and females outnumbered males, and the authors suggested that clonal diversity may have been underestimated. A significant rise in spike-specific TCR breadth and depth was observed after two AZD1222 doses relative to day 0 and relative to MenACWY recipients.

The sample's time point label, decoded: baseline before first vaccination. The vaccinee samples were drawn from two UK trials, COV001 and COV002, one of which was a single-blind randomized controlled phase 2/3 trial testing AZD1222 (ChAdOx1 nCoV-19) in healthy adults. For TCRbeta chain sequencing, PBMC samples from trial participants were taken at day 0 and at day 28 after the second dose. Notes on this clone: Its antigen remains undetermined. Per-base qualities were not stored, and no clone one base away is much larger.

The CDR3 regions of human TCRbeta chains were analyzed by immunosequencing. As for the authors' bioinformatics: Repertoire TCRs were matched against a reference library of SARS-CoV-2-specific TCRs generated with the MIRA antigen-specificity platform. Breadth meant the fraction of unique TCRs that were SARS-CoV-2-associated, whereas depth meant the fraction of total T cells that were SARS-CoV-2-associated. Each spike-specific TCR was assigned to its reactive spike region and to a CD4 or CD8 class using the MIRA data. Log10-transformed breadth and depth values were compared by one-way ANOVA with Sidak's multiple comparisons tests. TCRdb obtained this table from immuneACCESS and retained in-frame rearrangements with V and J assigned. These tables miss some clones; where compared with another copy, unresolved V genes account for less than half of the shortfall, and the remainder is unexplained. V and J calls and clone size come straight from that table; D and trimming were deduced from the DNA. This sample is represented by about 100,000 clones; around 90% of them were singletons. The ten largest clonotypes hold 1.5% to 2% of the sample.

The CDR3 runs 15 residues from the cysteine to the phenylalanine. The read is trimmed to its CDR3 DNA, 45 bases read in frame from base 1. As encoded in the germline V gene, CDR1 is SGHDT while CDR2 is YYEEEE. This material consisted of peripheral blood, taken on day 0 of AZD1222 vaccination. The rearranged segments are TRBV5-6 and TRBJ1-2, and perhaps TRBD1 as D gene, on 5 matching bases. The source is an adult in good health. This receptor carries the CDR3 CASGAGHRTNYGYTF. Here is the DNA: TGTGCGAGCGGAGCAGGGCACCGGACTAACTATGGCTACACCTTC.